This T cell receptor beta chain is drawn from a study of blood T cells in healthy people across ages. Findings of the study overall: Researchers said unsorted PBMCs prevented a conclusive naive versus antigen-experienced comparison. The fall in TCR beta diversity per million T cells was roughly linear with age.

Comment on this clonotype: What it binds is not known.

The use of a sample-barcoded 5' primer and a J-beta primer mix characterized a second PCR of roughly 7 to 11 cycles. Samples each returned at least 3 million CDR3-containing paired-end reads. TCRdb passed the 5' RACE reads through MiXCR, listing each CDR3 protein once. The sample lists over 600,000 distinct CDR3 sequences, about 56% occurring once. They isolated at least 6.5 million PBMCs from each sample. Sequencing input: blood. The receptor was derived from a man between 40 and 49 years old in good health.

The CDR3 is CASSQLLGSQYF. CDR3 DNA sequence: TGTGCCAGCAGTCAATTACTGGGGTCGCAGTATTTT. The chain is built from TRBV27 and TRBJ2-3; D remains ambiguous. The CDR3 contains 12 residues. Trimming stripped 5 bases from V and 10 bases from J, with 13 bases between. Germline V gene lookup returns CDR1 MNHEY and CDR2 SMNVEV (reference sequence).